What follows are 5 T cell receptor beta chains derived from one specimen sequenced in a study of immune heterogeneity within non-small cell lung tumors. At around 600 ng per sample, bulk tumor genomic DNA provided the template. Spaced far apart, several biopsies were taken from each primary tumor during surgery. Their non-small cell lung cancer was newly diagnosed and untreated, and the patients underwent curative surgery. In a multiplex PCR, 32 V and 13 J primers amplified TCR beta CDR3. In TCRdb, the multiplex PCR reads were re-called with MiXCR into one record per CDR3 protein. The sample shows some 3,000 distinct CDR3 sequences, around 25% of them seen only once. The sample taken for sequencing was lung tumor tissue. The receptors were gathered from a female donor with non-small cell lung cancer.

The gene calls are TRBV12-3 or TRBV12-4 and TRBJ2-2; no clear D gene. The CDR3 is 12 amino acids. V was clipped by 6 bases and J by 5 bases, with 7 bases between them. The DNA for the CDR3 is TGTGCCAGCAGCGCAGAGACCGGGGAGCTGTTTTTT. It yields the protein CASSAETGELFF.

The chain combines TRBV7-9 with TRBJ1-2; D is unclear. The CDR3 runs to 14 residues. Germline CDR1 SEHNR, CDR2 FQNEAQ (reference sequence). V lost 5 bases, J lost 6 bases, and 16 bases lay in between. CDR3 sequence reads: CASSVPGFSHGYTF. The CDR3 coding sequence is TGTGCCAGCAGCGTACCGGGATTTAGCCATGGCTACACCTTC.

A word on this clonotype: A clone one base away is much larger, so this may be a read error. The V and J genes are TRBV6-2 or TRBV6-3 and TRBJ2-1; 10 bases align to TRBD2. In germline, CDR1 is MNHEY, CDR2 SVGEGT. The CDR3 covers 16 residues. As DNA, the CDR3 is TGCGCCAGCAGCCTTGCAGGGACTAGCGACTACAATGAGCAGTTCTTC. Protein product: CASSLAGTSDYNEQFF.

In this sample, this clonotype is medium-sized (0.01 to 0.1%). This chain links TRBV20-1 with TRBJ2-7; maybe TRBD1 (5 bases). The length of the CDR3 is 15 residues. Germline CDR1 is DFQATT and CDR2 is SNEGSKA (reference sequence). The V gene lost 3 bases and the J gene lost 0 bases, with 15 bases spanning the gap. The CDR3, as DNA: TGCAGTGCTAGGTTTTGGACACACTACTCCTACGAGCAGTACTTC. The encoded protein is CSARFWTHYSYEQYF.

The chain is built from TRBV4-2 and TRBJ2-1; 8 bases are a match to TRBD2. Germline CDR1 is LGHNA and CDR2 is YNFKEQ. This CDR3 has 13 amino acids. V shed 11 bases and J 7 bases; nucleotides not matched to a gene: 10. Written as DNA, the CDR3 is TGTGCCGACGCGACGGGAGGGCGTAATGAGCAGTTCTTC. Its translation: CADATGGRNEQFF.